Each of the 13 T cell receptor beta chains below was sequenced from the same sample in a study of regulatory T cells in long-lasting Graves disease. According to the study, TCR beta libraries were built with iRepertoire HTBI primers and CDR3-region Arm-PCR. TCRdb reanalysed the multiplex PCR reads using MiXCR and keeps one entry per CDR3 protein. The sample lists a few hundred thousand distinct CDR3 sequences, 20% occurring once. The time point was: newly diagnosed GD, antithyroid drugs for less than 3 months. The TCR library was prepared using RNA isolated from PBMCs. The sample consisted of peripheral blood mononuclear cells (PBMCs), taken at new diagnosis, from a patient treated with antithyroid drugs. Every receptor here comes from a female donor with Graves disease.

This clonotype was picked up a small number of times. An end of the junction does not agree with germline; a read error may underlie this. V gene TRBV29-1 combines with J gene TRBJ2-7; TRBD1 aligns across 9 bases. CDR3 length: 12 residues. Germline loops: CDR1 SQVTM, CDR2 ANQGSEA. The CDR3 DNA reads TGCAGCGTTGGGGGACAGGGAGGCGAGCAGCACTTC. Encoded protein: CSVGGQGGEQHF.

The chain employs TRBV29-1 and TRBJ2-3; 13 positions agree with TRBD2. Germline trimming cut 6 bases from V and 6 bases from J; bases unmatched to any gene: 6. This CDR3 has 14 residues. Germline CDR1 is SQVTM and CDR2 is ANQGSEA. The CDR3 DNA follows: TGCAGCGTGGGACTAGCGGGATTGGGGGATACGCAGTATTTT. Translated: CSVGLAGLGDTQYF.

This clonotype has ten or more counts. The gene calls are TRBV20-1 and TRBJ1-5, with D tentatively TRBD1 (5 bases). Germline V gene data show CDR1 as DFQATT and CDR2 as SNEGSKA (reference sequence). The CDR3 has 12 residues. The germline V and J ends were trimmed by 5 bases and 4 bases, with 9 bases remaining between them. CDR3 nucleotide sequence: TGCAGTGCTCAGAGGGGAAATCAGCCCCAGCATTTT. Translating gives CSAQRGNQPQHF.

This clonotype was seen at least ten times. The chain is built from TRBV7-2 and TRBJ1-2; 8 bases are shared with TRBD1. Germline assignment: CDR1 SGHTA and CDR2 FQGNSA. The J segment lost 8 bases and the V segment lost 5 bases, leaving 10 bases of the junction unmatched. This CDR3 region has 14 residues. The CDR3 spells CASSPLGQGWGYTF. CDR3 in DNA: TGTGCCAGCAGCCCCCTCGGACAGGGATGGGGCTACACCTTC.

This clonotype was seen many times. The chain is built from TRBV5-1 and TRBJ2-1, with TRBD2 identical over 12 bases. Germline V CDR1 and CDR2: SGHRS, YFSETQ. The CDR3 spans 16 residues. V shed 3 bases and J 3 bases; nucleotides not matched to a gene: 4. CDR3 bases: TGCGCCAGCAGCTCCTCGACTAGCGGGAGCTACAATGAGCAGTTCTTC. Encoded protein: CASSSSTSGSYNEQFF.

This clonotype was counted many times. The CDR3 reads CASSVEPSGGRETQYF. In DNA, the CDR3 is TGTGCCAGCAGCGTAGAACCTAGCGGAGGAAGGGAGACCCAGTACTTC. The chain couples TRBV9 to TRBJ2-5; 7 bases are a match to TRBD2. The CDR3 runs to 16 residues. CDR1 and CDR2 from the germline V gene are SGDLS and YYNGEE. The V gene end was trimmed by 0 bases and the J gene end by 5 bases; junction bases not matched to a gene: 10.

This clonotype occurred many times. The CDR3 loop is CASRPDREDTGELFF. DNA for the CDR3: TGTGCCAGCAGGCCGGACAGGGAAGACACCGGGGAGCTGTTTTTT. The rearrangement links TRBV27 to TRBJ2-2; 8 bases line up with TRBD1. Germline CDR1 reads MNHEY; CDR2 reads SMNVEV (reference sequence). With V trimmed by 6 bases and J by 3 bases, 6 bases remained unmatched. CDR3 length: 15 residues.

In its sample, this clonotype was seen many times. The chain carries TRBV7-2 and TRBJ1-2; a weak D match, TRBD1 (5 bases). CDR1 SGHTA and CDR2 FQGNSA come from the germline V gene. Trimming cost V 1 base and J 4 bases, with 7 bases left between them. The CDR3 length is 13 residues. CDR3 residues: CASSLGGIYGYTF. CDR3 bases: TGTGCCAGCAGCTTAGGGGGGATCTATGGCTACACCTTC.

In this sample, this clonotype turned up a few times. The chain uses TRBV15 and TRBJ2-2; 10 nucleotides line up with TRBD1. Germline V gene data show CDR1 as LNHNV and CDR2 as YYDKDF (reference sequence). With 8 bases clipped from V and 2 bases from J, the junction kept 8 bases outside the gene matches. CDR3 size: 16 residues. DNA of the CDR3: TGTGCCACCCGACAGGGGGCAAGAGGAAACACCGGGGAGCTGTTTTTT. Its translation is CATRQGARGNTGELFF.

This clonotype has only a few counts. The chain is built from TRBV10-3 and TRBJ1-1, with a weak D call TRBD1 (6 bases). Trimming took 5 bases from V and 1 from J, leaving 14 bases between them. The CDR3 is 15 amino acids. Germline CDR1 reads ENHRY; CDR2 reads SYGVKD. The CDR3, as DNA: TGTGCCATCAGTTTGGATCAGGGGAGGAACACTGAAGCTTTCTTT. Translation gives CAISLDQGRNTEAFF.

This clonotype came up a few times. The conserved final phenylalanine or tryptophan is absent from the CDR3, which likely points to a read error. This rearrangement joins TRBV12-3 or TRBV12-4 to TRBJ2-7; 9 positions match TRBD2. The CDR3 is 14 amino acids. The CDR3 nucleotides read TGTGCCAGCACTCGAAGCGGGAGGACCTACGGGCAGTACTCC. Translating gives CASTRSGRTYGQYS.

This clonotype was picked up many times. V usage is TRBV20-1 and J usage is TRBJ2-3, with D maybe TRBD1 (6 bases). The CDR3 contains 14 residues. Germline V gene data show CDR1 as DFQATT and CDR2 as SNEGSKA (reference sequence). Trimming stripped 0 bases from V and 4 bases from J, with 11 bases between. The CDR3 sequence: CSARDSQGPDTQYF. The CDR3 DNA sequence: TGCAGTGCTAGAGATTCACAGGGCCCAGATACGCAGTATTTT.

This clonotype appeared many times. The chain is built from TRBV28 and TRBJ2-1; possible D gene TRBD1, 5 bases. The CDR3 length is 12 residues. CDR1 and CDR2 from the germline V gene are MDHEN and SYDVKM. V lost 7 bases and J 7 bases, leaving 11 bases between the germline ends. CDR3 coding DNA: TGTGCCAGCACCGAAAAGGGGAATGAGCAGTTCTTC. Encoded protein: CASTEKGNEQFF. Looking up the rest from reference TRBV28 and TRBJ2-1 gives the full variable domain: DVKVTQSSRYLVKRTGEKVFLECVQDMDHENMFWYRQDPGLGLRLIYFSYDVKMKEKGDIPEGYSVSREKKERFSLILESASTNQTSMYLCASTEKGNEQFFGPGTRLTVL.